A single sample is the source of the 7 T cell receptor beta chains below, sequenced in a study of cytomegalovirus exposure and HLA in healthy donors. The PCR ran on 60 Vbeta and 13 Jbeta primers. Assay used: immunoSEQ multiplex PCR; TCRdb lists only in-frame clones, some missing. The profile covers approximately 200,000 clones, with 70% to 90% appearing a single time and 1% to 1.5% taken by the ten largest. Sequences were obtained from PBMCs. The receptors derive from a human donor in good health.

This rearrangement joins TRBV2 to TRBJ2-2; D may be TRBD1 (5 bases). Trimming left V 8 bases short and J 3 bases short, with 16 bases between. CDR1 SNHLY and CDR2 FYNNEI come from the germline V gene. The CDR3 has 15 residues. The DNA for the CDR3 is TGTGCCAGCTGCAGGGTTGTGGTTGACACCGGGGAGCTGTTTTTT. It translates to CASCRVVVDTGELFF.

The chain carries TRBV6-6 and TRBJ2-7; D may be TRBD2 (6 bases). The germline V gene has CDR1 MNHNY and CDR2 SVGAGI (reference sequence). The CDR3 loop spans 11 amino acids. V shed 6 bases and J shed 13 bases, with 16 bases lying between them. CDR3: CASSVPGTLYF. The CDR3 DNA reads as TGTGCCAGCAGCGTACCTGGGACTTTATACTTC.

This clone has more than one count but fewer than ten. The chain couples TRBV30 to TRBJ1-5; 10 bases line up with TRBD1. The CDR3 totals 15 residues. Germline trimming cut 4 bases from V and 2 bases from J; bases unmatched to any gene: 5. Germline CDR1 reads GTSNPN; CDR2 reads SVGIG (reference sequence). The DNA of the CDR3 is TGTGCCTGGACCGGGACAGGGGCGGGCAATCAGCCCCAGCATTTT. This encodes CAWTGTGAGNQPQHF.

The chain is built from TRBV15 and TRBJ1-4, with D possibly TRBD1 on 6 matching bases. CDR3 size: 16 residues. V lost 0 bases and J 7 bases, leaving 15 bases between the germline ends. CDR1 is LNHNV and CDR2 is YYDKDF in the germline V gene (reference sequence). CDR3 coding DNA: TGTGCCACCAGCAGAGATTACCGGGGGGCTTCTGAAAAACTGTTTTTT. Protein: CATSRDYRGASEKLFF.

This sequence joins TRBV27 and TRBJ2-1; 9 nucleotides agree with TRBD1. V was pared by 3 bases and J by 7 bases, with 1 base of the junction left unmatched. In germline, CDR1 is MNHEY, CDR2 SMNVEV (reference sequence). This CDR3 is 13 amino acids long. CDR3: CASSFGTGNEQFF. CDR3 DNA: TGTGCCAGCAGTTTCGGGACAGGGAATGAGCAGTTCTTC.

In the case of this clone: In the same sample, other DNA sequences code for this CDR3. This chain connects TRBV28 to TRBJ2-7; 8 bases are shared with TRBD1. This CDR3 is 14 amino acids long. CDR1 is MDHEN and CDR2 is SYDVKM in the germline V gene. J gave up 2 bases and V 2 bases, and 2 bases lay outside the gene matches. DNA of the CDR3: TGTGCCAGCAGTTTACCGACAGGGGCCTACGAGCAGTACTTC. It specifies CASSLPTGAYEQYF.

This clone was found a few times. CDR3 nucleotide sequence: TGTGCCAGCAGCGTGGGACTAGCGGGAGGGCCCGGCAATGAGCAGTTCTTC. It encodes CASSVGLAGGPGNEQFF. V gene TRBV9 combines with J gene TRBJ2-1; 16 bases are a match to TRBD2. Unmatched junction bases numbered 5, after V lost 2 bases and J lost 6 bases. The CDR3 has 17 amino acids. Germline CDR1 and CDR2: SGDLS and YYNGEE.